This note documents a single TCR beta chain sequence. This entry is derived from a study of blood T cell repertoires in COVID-19. In the study overall: The United States, Italy and Spain were the sources of the acute and convalescent COVID-19 samples.

Authors' methods: Reference gene primer amplification in the assay estimated nucleated cell counts. Method: immunoSEQ multiplex PCR; TCRdb's copy keeps in-frame clones and lacks some. The DNA was the basis for D and trimming; V, J and clone size are from that table. The sample shows 100,000 to 150,000 clones, approximately 91% of them seen only once. From germline, CDR1 is MGHRA and CDR2 YSYEKL. The CDR3 runs to 16 residues. V was clipped by 0 bases and J by 0 bases, with 11 bases between them. Sequenced input: peripheral blood. V and J are TRBV4-1 and TRBJ1-2; possible D gene TRBD1, 5 bases. This TCR derives from a woman older than 75 with acute or convalescent COVID-19. The CDR3 bases are TGCGCCAGCAGCCAAGATGGGGGGGTTCCTAACTATGGCTACACCTTC. This sequence encodes CASSQDGGVPNYGYTF.